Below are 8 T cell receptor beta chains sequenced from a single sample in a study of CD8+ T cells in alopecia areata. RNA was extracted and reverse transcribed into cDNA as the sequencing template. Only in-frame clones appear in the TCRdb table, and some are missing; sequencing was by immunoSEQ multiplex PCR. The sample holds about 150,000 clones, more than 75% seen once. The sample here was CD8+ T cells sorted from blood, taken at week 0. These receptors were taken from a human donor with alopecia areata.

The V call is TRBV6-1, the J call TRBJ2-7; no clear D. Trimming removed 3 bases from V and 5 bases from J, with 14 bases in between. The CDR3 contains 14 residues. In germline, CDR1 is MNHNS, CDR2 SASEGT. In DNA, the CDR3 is TGTGCCAGCAGTGATATGGTGGGCGCCCACGAGCAGTACTTC. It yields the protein CASSDMVGAHEQYF.

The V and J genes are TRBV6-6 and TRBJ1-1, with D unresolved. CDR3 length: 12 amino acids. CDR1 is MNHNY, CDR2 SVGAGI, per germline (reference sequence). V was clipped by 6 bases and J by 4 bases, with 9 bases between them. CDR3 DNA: TGTGCCAGCAGGCCCGGGTTCACTGAAGCTTTCTTT. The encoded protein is CASRPGFTEAFF.

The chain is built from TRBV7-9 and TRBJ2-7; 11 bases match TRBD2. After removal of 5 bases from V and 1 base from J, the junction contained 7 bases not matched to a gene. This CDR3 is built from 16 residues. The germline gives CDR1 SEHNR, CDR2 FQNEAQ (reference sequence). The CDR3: CASSSPGLADSYEQYF. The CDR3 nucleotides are TGTGCCAGCAGCAGCCCGGGACTAGCGGATTCCTACGAGCAGTACTTC.

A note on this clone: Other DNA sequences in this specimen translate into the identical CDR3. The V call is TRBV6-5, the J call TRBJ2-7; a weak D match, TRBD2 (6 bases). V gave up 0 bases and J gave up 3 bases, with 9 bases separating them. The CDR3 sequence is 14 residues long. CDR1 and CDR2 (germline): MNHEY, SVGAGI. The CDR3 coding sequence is TGTGCCAGCAGTTACTCTTTGGAGGGCTACGAGCAGTACTTC. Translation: CASSYSLEGYEQYF.

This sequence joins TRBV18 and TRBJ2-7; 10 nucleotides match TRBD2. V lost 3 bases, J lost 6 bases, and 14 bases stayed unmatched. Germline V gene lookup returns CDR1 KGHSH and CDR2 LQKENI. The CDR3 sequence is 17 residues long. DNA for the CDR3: TGTGCCAGCTCACCGGCGGCAGCGGGAGGGCCTTTCGGCGAGCAGTACTTC. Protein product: CASSPAAAGGPFGEQYF.

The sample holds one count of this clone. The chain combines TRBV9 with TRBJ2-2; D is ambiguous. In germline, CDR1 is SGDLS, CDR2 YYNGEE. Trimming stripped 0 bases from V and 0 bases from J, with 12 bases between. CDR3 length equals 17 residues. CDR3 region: CASSVEWASPNTGELFF. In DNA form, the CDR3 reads TGTGCCAGCAGCGTAGAGTGGGCAAGCCCGAACACCGGGGAGCTGTTTTTT.

Written as DNA, the CDR3 is TGTGCCAGTAGTATGGGGTCTAGCGGGTACAATGAGCAGTTCTTC. Translation gives CASSMGSSGYNEQFF. This sequence joins TRBV19 and TRBJ2-1; 8 nucleotides line up with TRBD2. Trimming took 3 bases from V and 4 from J; bases not matched to a gene: 5. Germline CDR1 and CDR2: LNHDA and SQIVND (reference sequence). This CDR3 spans 15 amino acids. Based on the CDR3 plus reference TRBV19 and TRBJ2-1, the full variable domain is DGGITQSPKYLFRKEGQNVTLSCEQNLNHDAMYWYRQDPGQGLRLIYYSQIVNDFQKGDIAEGYSVSREKKESFPLTVTSAQKNPTAFYLCASSMGSSGYNEQFFGPGTRLTVL.

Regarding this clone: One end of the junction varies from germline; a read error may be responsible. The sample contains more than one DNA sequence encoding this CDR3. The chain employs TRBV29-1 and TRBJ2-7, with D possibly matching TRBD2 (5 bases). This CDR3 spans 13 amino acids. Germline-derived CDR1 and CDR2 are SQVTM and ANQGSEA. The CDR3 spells CSVAAGGSYEQYF. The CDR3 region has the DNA TGCAGCGTTGCGGCCGGAGGCTCCTATGAGCAGTACTTC.